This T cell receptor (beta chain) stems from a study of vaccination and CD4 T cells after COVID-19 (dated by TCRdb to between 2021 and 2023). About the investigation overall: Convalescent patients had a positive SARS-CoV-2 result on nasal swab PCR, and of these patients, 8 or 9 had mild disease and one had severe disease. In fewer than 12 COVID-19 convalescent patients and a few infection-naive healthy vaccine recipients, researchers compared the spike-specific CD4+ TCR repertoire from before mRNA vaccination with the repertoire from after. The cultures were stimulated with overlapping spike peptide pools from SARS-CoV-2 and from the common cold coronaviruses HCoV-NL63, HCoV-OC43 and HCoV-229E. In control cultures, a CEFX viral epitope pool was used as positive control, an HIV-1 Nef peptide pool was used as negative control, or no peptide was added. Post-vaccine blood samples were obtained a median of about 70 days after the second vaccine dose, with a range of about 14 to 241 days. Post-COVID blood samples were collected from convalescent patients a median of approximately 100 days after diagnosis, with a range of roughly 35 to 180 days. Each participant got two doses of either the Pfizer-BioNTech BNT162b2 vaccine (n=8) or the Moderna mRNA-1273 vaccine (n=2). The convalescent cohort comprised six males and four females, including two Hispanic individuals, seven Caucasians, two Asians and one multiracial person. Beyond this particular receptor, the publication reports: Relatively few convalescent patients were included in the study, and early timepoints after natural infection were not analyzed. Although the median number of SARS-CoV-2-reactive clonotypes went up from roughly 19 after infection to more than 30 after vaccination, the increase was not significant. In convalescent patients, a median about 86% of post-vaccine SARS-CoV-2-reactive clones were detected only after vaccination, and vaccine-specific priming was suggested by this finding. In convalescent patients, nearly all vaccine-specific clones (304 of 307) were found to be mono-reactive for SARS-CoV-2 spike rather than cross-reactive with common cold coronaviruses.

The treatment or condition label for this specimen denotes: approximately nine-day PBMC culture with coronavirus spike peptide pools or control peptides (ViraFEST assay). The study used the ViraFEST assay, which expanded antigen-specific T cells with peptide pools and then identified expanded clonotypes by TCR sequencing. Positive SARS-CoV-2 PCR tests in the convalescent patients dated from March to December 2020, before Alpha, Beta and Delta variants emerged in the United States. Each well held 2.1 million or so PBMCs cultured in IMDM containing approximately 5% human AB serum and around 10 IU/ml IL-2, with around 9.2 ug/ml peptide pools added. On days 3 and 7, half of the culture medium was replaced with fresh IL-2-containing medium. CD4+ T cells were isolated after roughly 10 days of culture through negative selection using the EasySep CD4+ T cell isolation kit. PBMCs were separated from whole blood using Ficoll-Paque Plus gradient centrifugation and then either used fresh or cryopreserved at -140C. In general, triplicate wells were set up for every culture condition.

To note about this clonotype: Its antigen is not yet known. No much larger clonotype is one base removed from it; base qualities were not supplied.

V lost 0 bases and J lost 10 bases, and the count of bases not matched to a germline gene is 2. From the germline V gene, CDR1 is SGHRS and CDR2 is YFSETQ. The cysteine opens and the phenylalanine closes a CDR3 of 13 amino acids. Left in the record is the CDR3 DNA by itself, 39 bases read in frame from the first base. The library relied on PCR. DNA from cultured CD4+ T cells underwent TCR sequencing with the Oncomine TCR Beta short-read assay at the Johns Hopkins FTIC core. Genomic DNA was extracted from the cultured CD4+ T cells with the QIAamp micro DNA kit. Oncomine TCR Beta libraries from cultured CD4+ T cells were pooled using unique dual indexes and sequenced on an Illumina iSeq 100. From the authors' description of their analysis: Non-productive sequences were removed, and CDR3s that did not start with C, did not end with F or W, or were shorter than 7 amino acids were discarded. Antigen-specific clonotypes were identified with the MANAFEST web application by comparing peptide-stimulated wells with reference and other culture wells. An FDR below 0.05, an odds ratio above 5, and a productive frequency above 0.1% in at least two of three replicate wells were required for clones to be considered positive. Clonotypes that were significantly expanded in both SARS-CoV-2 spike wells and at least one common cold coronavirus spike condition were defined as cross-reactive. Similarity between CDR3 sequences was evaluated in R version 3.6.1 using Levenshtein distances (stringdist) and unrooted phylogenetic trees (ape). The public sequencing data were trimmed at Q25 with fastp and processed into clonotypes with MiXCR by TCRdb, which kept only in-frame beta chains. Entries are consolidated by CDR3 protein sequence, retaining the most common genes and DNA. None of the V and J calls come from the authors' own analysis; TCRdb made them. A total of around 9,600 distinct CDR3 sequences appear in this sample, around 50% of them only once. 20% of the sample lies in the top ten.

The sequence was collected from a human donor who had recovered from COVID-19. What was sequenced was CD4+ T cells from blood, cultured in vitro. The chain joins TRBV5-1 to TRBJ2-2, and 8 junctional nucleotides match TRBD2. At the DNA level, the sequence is TGCGCCAGCAGCTTGGCAGCGGGAGTGGAGCTGTTTTTT. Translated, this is CASSLAAGVELFF.